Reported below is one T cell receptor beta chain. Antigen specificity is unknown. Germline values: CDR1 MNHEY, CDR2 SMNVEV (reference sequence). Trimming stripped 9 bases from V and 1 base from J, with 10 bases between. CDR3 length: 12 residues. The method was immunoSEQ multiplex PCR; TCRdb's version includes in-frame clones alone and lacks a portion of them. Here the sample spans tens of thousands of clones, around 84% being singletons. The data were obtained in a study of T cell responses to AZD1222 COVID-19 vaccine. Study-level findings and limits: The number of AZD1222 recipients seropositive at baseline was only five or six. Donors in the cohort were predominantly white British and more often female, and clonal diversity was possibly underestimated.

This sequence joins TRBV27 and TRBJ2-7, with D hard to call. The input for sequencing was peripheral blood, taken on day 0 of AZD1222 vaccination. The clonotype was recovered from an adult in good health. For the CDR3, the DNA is TGTGCCAGTATGGGCTTGTCCTACGAGCAGTACTTC. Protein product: CASMGLSYEQYF.